This TCR beta chain was profiled in a study of T cell repertoires in cytomegalovirus infection. This CDR3 is built from 16 residues. CDR1 is MDHEN and CDR2 is SYDVKM in the germline V gene. J lost 5 bases, V lost 1 base, and 8 bases had no gene match. This clonotype was counted between two and nine times. Its antigen remains unidentified. Via MiXCR, TCRdb re-called the reads, giving one row per CDR3 protein. The sample holds some 150,000 distinct CDR3 sequences; 32% are singletons and the top ten take 45% to 60%. The sample in question was CD8+ T cells from cultured PBMCs, obtained from culture after CMV antigen stimulation. The chain recombines TRBV28 with TRBJ2-3, with 8 bases identical to TRBD2. The clonotype originates from a human donor in good health (CMV status not recorded). Some clones in this sample may be carry-over from other donors' samples. The CDR3 region is CASSLYEAGAEDTQYF. DNA for the CDR3: TGTGCCAGCAGTTTATATGAAGCGGGGGCTGAAGATACGCAGTATTTT. Full variable domain (rest looked up from reference TRBV28 and TRBJ2-3): DVKVTQSSRYLVKRTGEKVFLECVQDMDHENMFWYRQDPGLGLRLIYFSYDVKMKEKGDIPEGYSVSREKKERFSLILESASTNQTSMYLCASSLYEAGAEDTQYFGPGTRLTVL.